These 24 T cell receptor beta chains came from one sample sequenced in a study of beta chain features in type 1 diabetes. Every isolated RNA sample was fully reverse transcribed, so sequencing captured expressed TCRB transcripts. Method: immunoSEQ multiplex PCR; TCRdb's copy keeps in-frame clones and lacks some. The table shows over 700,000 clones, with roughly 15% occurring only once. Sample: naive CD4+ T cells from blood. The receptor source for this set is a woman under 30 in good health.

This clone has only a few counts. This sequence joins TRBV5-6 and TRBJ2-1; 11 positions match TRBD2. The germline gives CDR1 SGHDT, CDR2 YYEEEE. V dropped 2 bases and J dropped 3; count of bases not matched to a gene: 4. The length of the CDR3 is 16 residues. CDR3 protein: CASSLLAGEYYNEQFF. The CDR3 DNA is TGTGCCAGCAGCTTACTAGCGGGAGAATACTACAATGAGCAGTTCTTC.

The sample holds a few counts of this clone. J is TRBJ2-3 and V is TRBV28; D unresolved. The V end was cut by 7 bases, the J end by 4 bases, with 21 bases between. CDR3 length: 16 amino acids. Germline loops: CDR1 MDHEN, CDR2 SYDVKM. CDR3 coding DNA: TGTGCCAGCAACGCAGCCGACCGATTCATAGCAGATACGCAGTATTTT. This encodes CASNAADRFIADTQYF.

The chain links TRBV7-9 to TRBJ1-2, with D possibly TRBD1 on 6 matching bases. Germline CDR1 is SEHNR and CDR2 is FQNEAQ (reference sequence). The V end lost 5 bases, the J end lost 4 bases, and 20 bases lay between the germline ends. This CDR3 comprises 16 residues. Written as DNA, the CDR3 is TGTGCCAGCAGCCTCGGTGGAGGGGGGTACGGCTATGGCTACACCTTC. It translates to CASSLGGGGYGYGYTF.

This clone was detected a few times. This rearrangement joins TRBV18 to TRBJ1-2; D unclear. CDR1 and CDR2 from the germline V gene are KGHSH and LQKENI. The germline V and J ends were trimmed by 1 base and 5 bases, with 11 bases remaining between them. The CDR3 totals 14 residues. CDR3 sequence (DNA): TGTGCCAGCTCACCACAGGACGGGGAATATGGCTACACCTTC. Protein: CASSPQDGEYGYTF.

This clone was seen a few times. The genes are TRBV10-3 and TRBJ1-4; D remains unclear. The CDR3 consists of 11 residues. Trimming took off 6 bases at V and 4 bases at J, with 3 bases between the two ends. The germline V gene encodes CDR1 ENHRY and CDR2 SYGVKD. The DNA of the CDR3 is TGTGCCATCAGGGATAATGAAAAACTGTTTTTT. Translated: CAIRDNEKLFF.

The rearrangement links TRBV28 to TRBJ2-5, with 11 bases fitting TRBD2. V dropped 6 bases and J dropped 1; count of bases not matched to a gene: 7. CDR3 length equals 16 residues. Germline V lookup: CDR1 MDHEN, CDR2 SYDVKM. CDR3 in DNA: TGTGCCAGCAGCCAAAATAGCGGGAGGGCCCAAGAGACCCAGTACTTC. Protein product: CASSQNSGRAQETQYF.

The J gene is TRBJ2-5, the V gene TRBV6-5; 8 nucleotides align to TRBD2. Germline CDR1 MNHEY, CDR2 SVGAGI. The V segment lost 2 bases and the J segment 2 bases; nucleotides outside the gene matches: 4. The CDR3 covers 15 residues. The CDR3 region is CASSYQRERQETQYF. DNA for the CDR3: TGTGCCAGCAGTTACCAGCGGGAGAGACAAGAGACCCAGTACTTC.

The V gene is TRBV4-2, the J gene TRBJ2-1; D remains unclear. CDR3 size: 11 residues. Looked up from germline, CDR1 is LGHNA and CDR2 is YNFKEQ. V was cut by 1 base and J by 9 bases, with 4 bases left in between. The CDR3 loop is CASSQGSEQFF. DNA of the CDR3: TGTGCCAGCAGCCAAGGCAGTGAGCAGTTCTTC.

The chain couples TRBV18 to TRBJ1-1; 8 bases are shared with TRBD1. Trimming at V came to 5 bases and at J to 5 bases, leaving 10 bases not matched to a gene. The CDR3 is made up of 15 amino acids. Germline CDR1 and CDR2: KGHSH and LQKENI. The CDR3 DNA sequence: TGTGCCAGCTCAACCGGACAGGGAGGGGGAACTGAAGCTTTCTTT. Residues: CASSTGQGGGTEAFF.

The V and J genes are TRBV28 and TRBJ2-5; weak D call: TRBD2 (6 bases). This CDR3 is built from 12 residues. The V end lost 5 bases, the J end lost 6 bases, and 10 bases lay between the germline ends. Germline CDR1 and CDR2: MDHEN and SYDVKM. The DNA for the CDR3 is TGTGCCAGCAGTCCTGGGGGGAAGACCCAGTACTTC. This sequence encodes CASSPGGKTQYF. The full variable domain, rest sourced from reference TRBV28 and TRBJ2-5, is DVKVTQSSRYLVKRTGEKVFLECVQDMDHENMFWYRQDPGLGLRLIYFSYDVKMKEKGDIPEGYSVSREKKERFSLILESASTNQTSMYLCASSPGGKTQYFGPGTRLLVL.

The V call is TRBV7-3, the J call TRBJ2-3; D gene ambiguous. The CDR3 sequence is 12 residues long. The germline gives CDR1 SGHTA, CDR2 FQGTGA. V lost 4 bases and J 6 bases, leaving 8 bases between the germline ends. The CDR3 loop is CASSSRADTQYF. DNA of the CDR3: TGTGCCAGCAGCTCCCGGGCGGATACGCAGTATTTT.

The CDR3 protein is CASSLTRQQETQYF. The CDR3 region has the DNA TGTGCCAGCAGCCTCACCCGACAGCAAGAGACCCAGTACTTC. The chain employs TRBV7-2 and TRBJ2-5; TRBD1 is a possible D gene (5 bases). The ends were cut back, 5 bases at V and 2 bases at J, with 12 bases in the middle. The germline V gene encodes CDR1 SGHTA and CDR2 FQGNSA. The CDR3 consists of 14 residues.

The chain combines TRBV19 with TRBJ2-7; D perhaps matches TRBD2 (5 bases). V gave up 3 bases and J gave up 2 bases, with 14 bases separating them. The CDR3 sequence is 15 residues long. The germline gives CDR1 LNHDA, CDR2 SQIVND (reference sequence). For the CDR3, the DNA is TGTGCCAGTAGTATCGGACTCACGGCCGCCTACGAGCAGTACTTC. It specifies CASSIGLTAAYEQYF.

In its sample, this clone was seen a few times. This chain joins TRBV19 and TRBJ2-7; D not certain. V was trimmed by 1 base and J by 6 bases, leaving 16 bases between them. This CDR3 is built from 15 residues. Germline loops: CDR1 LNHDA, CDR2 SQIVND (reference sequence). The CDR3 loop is CASSIAARSTSEQYF. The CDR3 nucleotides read TGTGCCAGTAGTATAGCGGCCAGGTCTACCTCCGAGCAGTACTTC. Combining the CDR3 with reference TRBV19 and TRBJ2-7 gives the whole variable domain DGGITQSPKYLFRKEGQNVTLSCEQNLNHDAMYWYRQDPGQGLRLIYYSQIVNDFQKGDIAEGYSVSREKKESFPLTVTSAQKNPTAFYLCASSIAARSTSEQYFGPGTRLTVT.

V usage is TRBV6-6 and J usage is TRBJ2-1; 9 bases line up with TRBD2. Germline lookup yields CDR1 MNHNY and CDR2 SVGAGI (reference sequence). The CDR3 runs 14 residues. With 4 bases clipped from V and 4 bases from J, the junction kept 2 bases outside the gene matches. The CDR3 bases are TGTGCCAGCAGTTTAGCGGGAGTATACAATGAGCAGTTCTTC. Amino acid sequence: CASSLAGVYNEQFF.

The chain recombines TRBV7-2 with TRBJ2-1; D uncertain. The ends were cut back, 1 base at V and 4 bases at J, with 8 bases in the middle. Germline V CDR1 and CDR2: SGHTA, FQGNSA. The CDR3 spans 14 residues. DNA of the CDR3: TGTGCCAGCAGCTTAGTGGGGATATACAATGAGCAGTTCTTC. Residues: CASSLVGIYNEQFF.

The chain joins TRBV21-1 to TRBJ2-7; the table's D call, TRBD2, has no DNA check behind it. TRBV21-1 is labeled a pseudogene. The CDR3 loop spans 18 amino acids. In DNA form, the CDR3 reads TGTGCCAGCAGCAAATCGAGGACTAGCGGGAGAAGGGTCTACGAGCAGTACTTC. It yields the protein CASSKSRTSGRRVYEQYF.

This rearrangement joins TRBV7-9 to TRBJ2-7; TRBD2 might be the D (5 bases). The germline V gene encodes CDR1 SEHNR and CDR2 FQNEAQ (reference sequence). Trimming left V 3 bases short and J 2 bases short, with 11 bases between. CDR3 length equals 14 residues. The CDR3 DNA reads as TGTGCCAGCAGCTTTTCTTCCGGGGCCTACGAGCAGTACTTC. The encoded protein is CASSFSSGAYEQYF.

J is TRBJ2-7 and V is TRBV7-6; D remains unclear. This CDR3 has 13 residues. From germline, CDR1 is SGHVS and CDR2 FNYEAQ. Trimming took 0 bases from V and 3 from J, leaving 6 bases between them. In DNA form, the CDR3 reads TGTGCCAGCAGCTTAGCGGTGGGCTACGAGCAGTACTTC. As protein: CASSLAVGYEQYF.

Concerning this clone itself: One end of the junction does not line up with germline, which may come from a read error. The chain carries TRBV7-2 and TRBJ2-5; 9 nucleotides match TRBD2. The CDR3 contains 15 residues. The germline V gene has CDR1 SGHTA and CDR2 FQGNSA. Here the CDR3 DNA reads TGTGCCAGCAGCTTAGGCGGGAGGGCCCAGCTGCAGGCGGACTTC. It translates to CASSLGGRAQLQADF.

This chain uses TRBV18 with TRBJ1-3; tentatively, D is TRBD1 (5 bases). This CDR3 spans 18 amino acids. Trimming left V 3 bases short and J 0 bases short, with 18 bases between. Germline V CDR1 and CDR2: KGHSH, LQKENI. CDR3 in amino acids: CASSPFRVSISSGNTIYF. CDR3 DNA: TGTGCCAGCTCACCTTTCAGGGTATCAATCAGCTCTGGAAACACCATATATTTT.

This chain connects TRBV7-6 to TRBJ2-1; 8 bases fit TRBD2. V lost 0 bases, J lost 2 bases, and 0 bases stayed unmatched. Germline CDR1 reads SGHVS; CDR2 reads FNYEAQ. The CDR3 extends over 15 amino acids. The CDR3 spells CASSLASGTYNEQFF. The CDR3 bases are TGTGCCAGCAGCTTAGCTAGCGGGACCTACAATGAGCAGTTCTTC.

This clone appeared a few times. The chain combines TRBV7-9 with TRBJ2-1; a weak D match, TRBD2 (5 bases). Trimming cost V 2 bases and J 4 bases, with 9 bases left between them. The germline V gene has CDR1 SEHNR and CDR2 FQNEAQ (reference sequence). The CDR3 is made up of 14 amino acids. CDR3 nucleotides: TGTGCCAGCAGCTTACGACGGACTTACAATGAGCAGTTCTTC. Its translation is CASSLRRTYNEQFF.

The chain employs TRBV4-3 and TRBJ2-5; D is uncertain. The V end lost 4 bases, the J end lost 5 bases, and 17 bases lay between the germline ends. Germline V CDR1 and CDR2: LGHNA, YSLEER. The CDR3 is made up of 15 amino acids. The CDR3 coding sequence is TGCGCCAGCAGCCCTTGGGAAGGGTTTAAGGAGACCCAGTACTTC. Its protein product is CASSPWEGFKETQYF.